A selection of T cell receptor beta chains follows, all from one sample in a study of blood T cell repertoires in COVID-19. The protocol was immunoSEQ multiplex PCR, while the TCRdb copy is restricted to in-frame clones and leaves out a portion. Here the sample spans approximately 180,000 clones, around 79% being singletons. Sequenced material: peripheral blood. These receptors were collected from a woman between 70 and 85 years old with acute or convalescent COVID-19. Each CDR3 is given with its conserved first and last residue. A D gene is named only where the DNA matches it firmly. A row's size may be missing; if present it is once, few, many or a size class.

cdr3_nt: TGTGCCAGCAGTTTATCCCCGAAGGGACACCGCTACGAGCAGTACTTC; cdr3_aa: CASSLSPKGHRYEQYF; j_call: TRBJ2-7; v_call: TRBV27; clone_size: NA; d_call: NA
cdr3_nt: TGTGCCTGGAGTCCGGGGACAGATAATTCACCCCTCCACTTT; cdr3_aa: CAWSPGTDNSPLHF; j_call: TRBJ1-6; v_call: TRBV30; clone_size: NA; d_call: TRBD1
cdr3_nt: TGTGCCAGCAGCTTGGATAGAGGGGGCAGCTCAACTAATGAAAAACTGTTTTTT; cdr3_aa: CASSLDRGGSSTNEKLFF; j_call: TRBJ1-4; v_call: TRBV5-8; clone_size: NA; d_call: TRBD1
cdr3_nt: TGTGCCAGCTCACCATTGCAAGGGGGCACAGATACGCAGTATTTT; cdr3_aa: CASSPLQGGTDTQYF; j_call: TRBJ2-3; v_call: TRBV18; clone_size: NA; d_call: NA
cdr3_nt: TGTGCCAGCAGGGGGGAGAGGACAGGTACTCAGCCCCAGCATTTT; cdr3_aa: CASRGERTGTQPQHF; j_call: TRBJ1-5; v_call: TRBV6-5; clone_size: NA; d_call: TRBD1
cdr3_nt: TGTGCCAGCAGTTTCGGACAGTACTATGGCTACACCTTC; cdr3_aa: CASSFGQYYGYTF; j_call: TRBJ1-2; v_call: TRBV27; clone_size: NA; d_call: NA
cdr3_nt: TGTGCCAGCAACCGCGGGGGGAACACTGAAGCTTTCTTT; cdr3_aa: CASNRGGNTEAFF; j_call: TRBJ1-1; v_call: TRBV3-1/TRBV3-2; clone_size: NA; d_call: NA
cdr3_nt: TGTGCCAGCAGCTTGGTTGCAGAGGCAAAAGCTTTCTTT; cdr3_aa: CASSLVAEAKAFF; j_call: TRBJ1-1; v_call: TRBV5-5; clone_size: once; d_call: NA
cdr3_nt: TGTGCCAGCTCACGAGGACAGCCGGATTCACCCCTCCACTTT; cdr3_aa: CASSRGQPDSPLHF; j_call: TRBJ1-6; v_call: TRBV18; clone_size: NA; d_call: NA
cdr3_nt: TGCAGCGTTGTAAGGACAAACTCCTACGAGCAGTACTTC; cdr3_aa: CSVVRTNSYEQYF; j_call: TRBJ2-7; v_call: TRBV29-1; clone_size: NA; d_call: NA
cdr3_nt: TGTGCCAGCAGCCCCGAGACTGGGGCCAACGTCCTGACTTTC; cdr3_aa: CASSPETGANVLTF; j_call: TRBJ2-6; v_call: TRBV9; clone_size: NA; d_call: NA
cdr3_nt: TGCGCCAGCAGCTTGGCGAGGTATGGGGACCGGGAGCGGGATTGGAATGAGCAGTTCTTC; cdr3_aa: CASSLARYGDRERDWNEQFF; j_call: TRBJ2-1; v_call: TRBV5-1; clone_size: NA; d_call: TRBD2
cdr3_nt: TGTGCCAGTAGTATGTCGGCAGGGGGCCTCAATGAGCAGTTCTTC; cdr3_aa: CASSMSAGGLNEQFF; j_call: TRBJ2-1; v_call: TRBV19; clone_size: NA; d_call: TRBD1
cdr3_nt: TGTGCCAGCAGCCCTAGCGGGGGGGCCTACAATGAGCAGTTCTTC; cdr3_aa: CASSPSGGAYNEQFF; j_call: TRBJ2-1; v_call: TRBV7-2; clone_size: NA; d_call: TRBD2
cdr3_nt: TGCGCCAGCAGCTACCGGACTAGCGGGAGTTACGAGCAGTACTTC; cdr3_aa: CASSYRTSGSYEQYF; j_call: TRBJ2-7; v_call: TRBV5-1; clone_size: once; d_call: TRBD2
cdr3_nt: TGTGCCAGCAGCCCCCTCGAACCAGGGCGTAGAAGCACAGATACGCAGTATTTT; cdr3_aa: CASSPLEPGRRSTDTQYF; j_call: TRBJ2-3; v_call: TRBV3-1/TRBV3-2; clone_size: NA; d_call: NA
cdr3_nt: TGTGCCTGGAGCCGGGACAGGGCAAACTATGGCTACACCTTC; cdr3_aa: CAWSRDRANYGYTF; j_call: TRBJ1-2; v_call: TRBV30; clone_size: NA; d_call: TRBD1
cdr3_nt: TGCGCCAGCAGCCAAGGGCAGGGGGGCGAGCAGTACTTC; cdr3_aa: CASSQGQGGEQYF; j_call: TRBJ2-7; v_call: TRBV4-1; clone_size: NA; d_call: NA
cdr3_nt: TGTGCCAGCAGCTTTCCGGGACTAGCGGGTTTTGAGCAGTTCTTC; cdr3_aa: CASSFPGLAGFEQFF; j_call: TRBJ2-1; v_call: TRBV5-4; clone_size: few; d_call: TRBD2
cdr3_nt: TGTGCCAGCAGCCCTTCACGCGGAGGCCGGGGGGCAGATACGCAGTATTTT; cdr3_aa: CASSPSRGGRGADTQYF; j_call: TRBJ2-3; v_call: TRBV4-2; clone_size: few; d_call: TRBD2
cdr3_nt: TGTGCCAGCCGTCAGTATGAAAAACTGTTTTTT; cdr3_aa: CASRQYEKLFF; j_call: TRBJ1-4; v_call: TRBV2; clone_size: NA; d_call: NA
cdr3_nt: TGTGCCAGCAGCCTCGGCCGCGGGACTAGCGGGAGTTTTTATGAGCAGTTCTTC; cdr3_aa: CASSLGRGTSGSFYEQFF; j_call: TRBJ2-1; v_call: TRBV5-4; clone_size: NA; d_call: TRBD2